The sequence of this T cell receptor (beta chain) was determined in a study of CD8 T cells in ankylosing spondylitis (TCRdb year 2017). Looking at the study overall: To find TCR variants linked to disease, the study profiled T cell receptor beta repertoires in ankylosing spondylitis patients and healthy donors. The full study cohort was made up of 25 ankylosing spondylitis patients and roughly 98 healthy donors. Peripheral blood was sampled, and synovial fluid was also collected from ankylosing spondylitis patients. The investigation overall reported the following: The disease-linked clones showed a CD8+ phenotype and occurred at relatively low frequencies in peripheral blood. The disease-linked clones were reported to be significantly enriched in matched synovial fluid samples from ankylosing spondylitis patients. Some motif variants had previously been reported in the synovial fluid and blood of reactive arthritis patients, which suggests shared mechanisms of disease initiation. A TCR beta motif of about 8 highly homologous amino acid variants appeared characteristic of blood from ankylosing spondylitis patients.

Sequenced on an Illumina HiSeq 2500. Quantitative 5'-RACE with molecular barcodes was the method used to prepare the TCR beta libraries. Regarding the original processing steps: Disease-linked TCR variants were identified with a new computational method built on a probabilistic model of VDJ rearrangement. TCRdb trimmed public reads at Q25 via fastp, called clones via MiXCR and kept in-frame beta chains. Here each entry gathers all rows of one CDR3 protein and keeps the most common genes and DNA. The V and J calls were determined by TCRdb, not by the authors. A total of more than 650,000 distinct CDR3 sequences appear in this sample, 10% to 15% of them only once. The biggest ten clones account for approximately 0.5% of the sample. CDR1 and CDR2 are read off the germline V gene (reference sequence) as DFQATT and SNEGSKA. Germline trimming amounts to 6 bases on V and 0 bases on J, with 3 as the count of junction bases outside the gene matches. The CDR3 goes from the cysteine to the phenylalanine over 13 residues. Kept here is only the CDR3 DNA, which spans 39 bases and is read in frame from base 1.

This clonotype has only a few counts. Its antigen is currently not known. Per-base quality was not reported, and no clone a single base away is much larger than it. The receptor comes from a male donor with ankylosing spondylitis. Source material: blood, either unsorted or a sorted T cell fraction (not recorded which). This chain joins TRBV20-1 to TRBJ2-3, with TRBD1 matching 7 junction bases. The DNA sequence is TGCAGTGCCGACAGGGAAAGCACAGATACGCAGTATTTT. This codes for CSADRESTDTQYF.